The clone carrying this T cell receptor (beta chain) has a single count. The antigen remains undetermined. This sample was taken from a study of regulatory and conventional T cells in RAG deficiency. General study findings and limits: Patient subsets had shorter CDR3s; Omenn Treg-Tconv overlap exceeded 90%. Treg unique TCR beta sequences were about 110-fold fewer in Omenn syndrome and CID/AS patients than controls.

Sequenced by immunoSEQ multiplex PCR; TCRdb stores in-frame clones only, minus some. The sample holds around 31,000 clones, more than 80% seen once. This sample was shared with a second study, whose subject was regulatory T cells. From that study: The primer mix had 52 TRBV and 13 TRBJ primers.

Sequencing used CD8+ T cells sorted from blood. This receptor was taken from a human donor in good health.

Written as DNA, the CDR3 is TGTGCCAGCAGTCCCTGGGATAGCAGCTATGAGCAGTTCTTC. Translating it yields CASSPWDSSYEQFF. The chain carries TRBV6-6 and TRBJ2-1; D gene uncertain. CDR3 length equals 14 residues. The germline CDR1 and CDR2 sequences are MNHNY and SVGAGI (reference sequence). With 5 bases removed from V and 8 bases from J, the gap between germline ends came to 16 bases.